The 22 T cell receptor beta chains below come from one sample, sequenced in a study of blood T cell repertoires in COVID-19. Libraries were prepared by immunoSEQ multiplex PCR; TCRdb keeps only in-frame clonotypes and omits some of them. The sample consists of a few hundred thousand clones, approximately 87% of them appearing once. Specimen: peripheral blood. The receptors shown here come from a woman in her 30s with COVID-19, enrolled during active disease.

V and J are TRBV9 and TRBJ2-1, with TRBD2 identical over 12 bases. V lost 4 bases to trimming and J lost 6 bases; unmatched junction nucleotides: 14. Germline CDR1 and CDR2: SGDLS and YYNGEE. The CDR3 contains 18 residues. The CDR3 coding sequence is TGTGCCAGCAGCTCCGGTCCTAGCGGGAGGGCCAGGGTCAATGAGCAGTTCTTC. It translates to CASSSGPSGRARVNEQFF.

There are a few counts of this clone. The chain carries TRBV10-3 and TRBJ2-2; D unresolved. V was pared by 4 bases and J by 2 bases, with 8 bases between. The CDR3 covers 14 residues. Germline V lookup: CDR1 ENHRY, CDR2 SYGVKD. The CDR3 nucleotides read TGTGCCATCAGTGGTGAGATTAACACCGGGGAGCTGTTTTTT. It is translated as CAISGEINTGELFF.

The V call is TRBV5-1, the J call TRBJ2-1; the match to TRBD2 covers 7 bases. J gave up 7 bases and V 1 base, and 11 bases lay outside the gene matches. Germline V gene lookup returns CDR1 SGHRS and CDR2 YFSETQ. The CDR3 consists of 16 residues. CDR3 amino acids: CASSLMGEGRRNEQFF. CDR3 DNA sequence: TGCGCCAGCAGCTTGATGGGGGAGGGCCGTAGGAATGAGCAGTTCTTC.

This clone appeared a single time. The V gene is TRBV9, the J gene TRBJ2-1; 8 bases map to TRBD1. This CDR3 region has 15 residues. V was clipped by 4 bases and J by 3 bases; unmatched bases: 6. The germline V gene has CDR1 SGDLS and CDR2 YYNGEE. DNA of the CDR3: TGTGCCAGCAGCCCTACCGGGACAGGCTACAATGAGCAGTTCTTC. Its translation: CASSPTGTGYNEQFF.

The J gene is TRBJ1-4, the V gene TRBV6-6; TRBD1 matches at 8 bases. V was pared by 6 bases and J by 6 bases, with 3 bases of the junction left unmatched. CDR1 and CDR2 (germline): MNHNY, SVGAGI (reference sequence). This CDR3 has 13 residues. The CDR3 is CASRATGDEKLFF. The CDR3 bases are TGTGCCAGCAGGGCGACAGGGGATGAAAAACTGTTTTTT.

The chain is built from TRBV24-1 and TRBJ2-6; 7 bases match TRBD1. The V segment lost 7 bases and the J segment 2 bases; nucleotides outside the gene matches: 7. The CDR3 is 16 residues long. Per germline, CDR1 KGHDR and CDR2 SFDVKD. The CDR3: CATSHKTGPGANVLTF. The CDR3 nucleotides read TGTGCCACCAGCCATAAGACAGGGCCTGGGGCCAACGTCCTGACTTTC.

Remarks on this clone: The junction departs from the called germline gene at one end, perhaps through a read error. The chain joins TRBV7-7 to TRBJ2-5; 12 bases are a match to TRBD2. The germline V gene has CDR1 SSHAT and CDR2 FNYEAQ (reference sequence). This CDR3 spans 15 amino acids. CDR3 DNA sequence: TGTGCTAGCAGCCCCCGACTAGCGGGAGCAGTGACCCAGTACTTC. Its translation: CASSPRLAGAVTQYF.

This chain joins TRBV11-2 and TRBJ2-6; D perhaps matches TRBD1 (6 bases). The CDR3 totals 17 residues. The germline V and J ends were trimmed by 2 bases and 0 bases, with 11 bases remaining between them. Germline V gene sequence: CDR1 SGHAT, CDR2 FQNNGV. DNA of the CDR3: TGTGCCAGCAGCTTACCGGGACAACACTCTGGGGCCAACGTCCTGACTTTC. Residues: CASSLPGQHSGANVLTF.

The chain has TRBV28 and TRBJ1-5; 7 bases map to TRBD1. V shed 6 bases, J shed 7 bases, and the junction held 12 bases outside the gene matches. Germline CDR1 is MDHEN and CDR2 is SYDVKM. The CDR3 consists of 15 residues. The CDR3 region is CASRNGDRVGQPQHF. The DNA for the CDR3 is TGTGCCAGCAGAAACGGCGACAGGGTTGGGCAGCCCCAGCATTTT.

The CDR3 loop is CASSLPGGGVEQFF. The CDR3, as DNA: TGTGCCAGCAGTTTGCCGGGGGGTGGAGTTGAGCAGTTCTTC. V usage is TRBV7-2 and J usage is TRBJ2-1; TRBD2 matches 7 bases. The CDR3 loop spans 14 amino acids. J lost 9 bases, V lost 6 bases, and 11 bases had no gene match. CDR1 SGHTA and CDR2 FQGNSA come from the germline V gene.

The gene calls are TRBV12-3 or TRBV12-4 and TRBJ2-7; no firm D call. Trimming removed 2 bases from V and 2 bases from J, with 7 bases in between. The CDR3 is 13 amino acids. The CDR3 sequence is CASSLYTAYEQYF. CDR3 coding DNA: TGTGCCAGCAGTTTATACACAGCCTACGAGCAGTACTTC.

The rearrangement joins TRBV5-5 to TRBJ2-5, with a weak D call TRBD1 (5 bases). Trimming shortened V by 4 bases and J by 5 bases, and 9 bases separated the two germline ends. The CDR3 consists of 12 residues. Looked up from germline, CDR1 is SGHKS and CDR2 is YYEKEE (reference sequence). CDR3 sequence: CASSPRVETQYF. In nucleotides, the CDR3 is TGTGCCAGCAGCCCCAGGGTGGAGACCCAGTACTTC.

J is TRBJ1-5 and V is TRBV18, with a tentative D call TRBD1 (5 bases). The CDR3 runs 14 residues. V was clipped by 2 bases and J by 2 bases, with 7 bases between them. Per the germline V gene, CDR1 is KGHSH and CDR2 is LQKENI. Here the CDR3 reads CASSPGAGNQPQHF. CDR3 in DNA: TGTGCCAGCTCACCAGGGGCTGGCAATCAGCCCCAGCATTTT.

The chain carries TRBV5-6 and TRBJ2-7; D might be TRBD1 (5 bases). The ends were cut back, 2 bases at V and 2 bases at J, with 11 bases in the middle. Germline CDR1 SGHDT, CDR2 YYEEEE. This CDR3 comprises 14 residues. The DNA of the CDR3 is TGTGCCAGCAGCTTAGGCGACAGCCCCTACGAGCAGTACTTC. Translated: CASSLGDSPYEQYF. The variable domain in full, completed from reference TRBV5-6 and TRBJ2-7, reads DAGVTQSPTHLIKTRGQQVTLRCSPKSGHDTVSWYQQALGQGPQFIFQYYEEEERQRGNFPDRFSGHQFPNYSSELNVNALLLGDSALYLCASSLGDSPYEQYFGPGTRLTVT.

The chain has TRBV18 and TRBJ2-4, with 7 bases matching TRBD2. Germline V gives CDR1 KGHSH, CDR2 LQKENI. V lost 4 bases and J lost 4; bases outside the gene matches: 10. The CDR3 is 16 amino acids. The CDR3 sequence: CASSLNAGVIKNIQYF. The CDR3 nucleotides read TGTGCCAGCTCACTGAATGCGGGAGTAATTAAAAACATTCAGTACTTC.

This clone has a handful of counts. The chain is built from TRBV28 and TRBJ1-6; 9 nucleotides match TRBD1. From germline, CDR1 is MDHEN and CDR2 SYDVKM. V shed 1 base, J shed 12 bases, and the junction held 7 bases outside the gene matches. The CDR3 consists of 15 residues. CDR3: CASSLFHRGQGPLHF. DNA for the CDR3: TGTGCCAGCAGTTTATTCCACAGGGGGCAGGGACCCCTCCACTTT.

The chain recombines TRBV7-9 with TRBJ2-3, with TRBD1 matching 7 bases. Per germline, CDR1 SEHNR and CDR2 FQNEAQ (reference sequence). V lost 7 bases to trimming and J lost 0 bases; unmatched junction nucleotides: 4. The CDR3 is 14 residues long. The CDR3 region is CASTGTASTDTQYF. The CDR3, as DNA: TGTGCCAGCACCGGGACAGCTAGCACAGATACGCAGTATTTT.

This clone appeared once. The J gene is TRBJ1-6, the V gene TRBV9; 8 bases match TRBD1. Unmatched junction bases numbered 7, after V lost 4 bases and J lost 7 bases. There are 15 residues in the CDR3. The germline gives CDR1 SGDLS, CDR2 YYNGEE. CDR3 sequence: CASSTGTGINSPLHF. DNA for the CDR3: TGTGCCAGCAGCACCGGGACAGGAATCAATTCACCCCTCCACTTT.

The CDR3 reads CASRAVGAEAFF. The CDR3 DNA reads as TGTGCCAGCCGAGCCGTAGGGGCTGAAGCTTTCTTT. The rearrangement joins TRBV13 to TRBJ1-1, with D possibly TRBD1 on 5 matching bases. Trimming removed 8 bases at V and 6 bases at J, with 13 bases between. The CDR3 runs 12 residues. In germline, CDR1 is PRHDT, CDR2 FYEKMQ (reference sequence). The whole variable domain, filled in from reference TRBV13 and TRBJ1-1, reads AAGVIQSPRHLIKEKRETATLKCYPIPRHDTVYWYQQGPGQDPQFLISFYEKMQSDKGSIPDRFSAQQFSDYHSELNMSSLELGDSALYFCASRAVGAEAFFGQGTRLTVV.

The chain employs TRBV7-9 and TRBJ2-2; D not resolved. The CDR3 is 15 amino acids. CDR1 is SEHNR, CDR2 FQNEAQ, per germline (reference sequence). Trimming removed 4 bases from V and 2 bases from J, with 11 bases in between. DNA of the CDR3: TGTGCCAGCAGCTCAGAGACACCAAACACCGGGGAGCTGTTTTTT. It codes for CASSSETPNTGELFF.

This clone was counted a few times. The V call is TRBV7-8, the J call TRBJ2-1, with 8 bases matching TRBD1. The ends lost 5 bases at V and 10 bases at J; junction bases unmatched: 4. The germline gives CDR1 SGHVS, CDR2 FQNEAQ. This CDR3 has 12 amino acids. The CDR3 reads CASSRDRGEQFF. CDR3 DNA sequence: TGTGCCAGCAGCCGCGACAGGGGCGAGCAGTTCTTC.

The table lists this clone with a count of one. Germline and junction disagree at one end, which may indicate a read error. The chain recombines TRBV7-7 with TRBJ2-5; D possibly corresponds to TRBD1 (6 bases). The CDR3 is 13 amino acids. Germline V lookup: CDR1 SSHAT, CDR2 FNYEAQ (reference sequence). CDR3 nucleotide sequence: TGTGCTAGCAGCACCGGGACAAAAGAGACCCAGTACTTC. This codes for CASSTGTKETQYF.